The clone carrying this TCR beta chain was observed a single time. This sample was included in a study of blood T cell repertoires in COVID-19. Whole-study context: Specimens from acute and convalescent COVID-19 originated in the United States, Italy and Spain.

This table comes from immunoSEQ multiplex PCR, and its TCRdb copy is limited to in-frame clones, with some not included. The sample shows around 99,000 clones, 90% of them seen only once. Germline V gene lookup returns CDR1 SGHRS and CDR2 YFSETQ. After removal of 4 bases from V and 3 bases from J, the junction contained 7 bases not matched to a gene. This CDR3 region has 15 residues. This TCR derives from a man between 50 and 59 years old with acute or convalescent COVID-19. The chain is built from TRBV5-1 and TRBJ2-5; 9 nucleotides agree with TRBD2. The sequencing input was peripheral blood. The CDR3 spells CASSPSGGREETQYF. DNA of the CDR3: TGCGCCAGCAGCCCCTCGGGCGGGAGGGAAGAGACCCAGTACTTC.